Below are 27 T cell receptor beta chains sequenced from a single sample in a study of T cells in Graves' hyperthyroidism and ophthalmopathy. TCR beta CDR3 sequences were amplified from RNA transcripts. HTBI primers were used for first-round RT-PCR of the TCR CDR3. TCRdb re-called the multiplex PCR reads through MiXCR, storing one row per CDR3 protein. In the table there are 600,000 to 750,000 distinct CDR3 sequences, approximately 15% of which are singletons. The source material was blood. The source of these receptors is a man aged 45-65 years with Graves' hyperthyroidism.

This clonotype was recorded many times. The chain has TRBV12-3 or TRBV12-4 and TRBJ1-6; no definite D call. Trimming took off 4 bases at V and 10 bases at J, with 8 bases between the two ends. This CDR3 is built from 12 residues. The CDR3 coding sequence is TGTGCCAGCAGTTATCACTGGTCACCCCTCCACTTT. This sequence encodes CASSYHWSPLHF.

About this clonotype: A much more abundant neighbour one base away suggests this may be a read error. The chain has TRBV7-8 and TRBJ1-1; perhaps TRBD1 as D (6 bases). CDR3 length equals 15 residues. CDR1 SGHVS and CDR2 FQNEAQ come from the germline V gene. As DNA, the CDR3 is TGTGCCAGCAGCTTAGCGCGGGTTCGGGACACTGAAGCTTTATTT. This sequence encodes CASSLARVRDTEALF.

Ten or more counts support this clonotype. This sequence joins TRBV12-3 or TRBV12-4 and TRBJ1-1; unclear D gene. The CDR3 contains 15 residues. Trimming took off 6 bases at V and 4 bases at J, with 18 bases between the two ends. This chain's CDR3 is CASSNNAGVVTEAFF. The DNA for the CDR3 is TGTGCCAGCAGCAATAATGCCGGGGTGGTCACTGAAGCTTTCTTT.

This clonotype was seen only a few times. The genes are TRBV6-2 or TRBV6-3 and TRBJ2-1; 7 bases fit TRBD2. J was trimmed by 5 bases and V by 6 bases; bases with no gene match: 10. CDR1 is MNHEY, CDR2 SVGEGT, per germline. The CDR3 is 15 amino acids. CDR3 amino acids: CASSAWTRGDNEQFF. The DNA of the CDR3 is TGTGCCAGCAGCGCGTGGACTAGGGGTGACAATGAGCAGTTCTTC.

The sample holds many counts of this clonotype. This chain links TRBV28 with TRBJ2-7; 7 nucleotides align to TRBD2. CDR1 MDHEN and CDR2 SYDVKM come from the germline V gene. The CDR3 totals 14 residues. J was trimmed by 2 bases and V by 1 base; bases with no gene match: 2. The CDR3 is CASSLSGRAYEQYF. Written as DNA, the CDR3 is TGTGCCAGCAGTTTATCAGGGAGGGCCTACGAGCAGTACTTC.

This clonotype was observed a handful of times. This rearrangement joins TRBV29-1 to TRBJ2-1, with D hard to call. Germline V gives CDR1 SQVTM, CDR2 ANQGSEA. The CDR3 totals 13 residues. V lost 5 bases to trimming and J lost 0 bases, with 8 bases between them. Written as DNA, the CDR3 is TGCAGCGTTCCGGCAAACTCCTACAATGAGCAGTTCTTC. Translating gives CSVPANSYNEQFF.

This clonotype has ten or more counts. This chain links TRBV11-3 with TRBJ2-7, with D tentatively TRBD1 or TRBD2 (5 bases each). Looked up from germline, CDR1 is SGHNT and CDR2 is YENEEA. The V end was cut by 3 bases, the J end by 5 bases, with 11 bases between. The CDR3 runs 13 residues. DNA for the CDR3: TGTGCCAGCAGCTTGATACGGGGCCACGAGCAGTACTTC. It is translated as CASSLIRGHEQYF. Filled out from reference TRBV11-3 and TRBJ2-7, the complete variable domain reads EAGVVQSPRYKIIEKKQPVAFWCNPISGHNTLYWYLQNLGQGPELLIRYENEEAVDDSQLPKDRFSAERLKGVDSTLKIQPAELGDSAVYLCASSLIRGHEQYFGPGTRLTVT.

Points on this clonotype: One base away lies a much larger clone, so this may be a sequencing read error. The conserved final phenylalanine or tryptophan is absent from the CDR3, which likely points to a read error. The chain joins TRBV7-6 to TRBJ2-2; 8 bases agree with TRBD2. The length of the CDR3 is 17 residues. CDR1 is SGHVS and CDR2 is FNYEAQ in the germline V gene. Unmatched junction bases numbered 5, after V lost 2 bases and J lost 0 bases. The CDR3 spells CASSLNPGGPNTGELFS. DNA of the CDR3: TGTGCCAGCAGCTTAAATCCGGGAGGGCCGAACACCGGGGAGCTGTTTTCT.

The table lists this clonotype with many counts. Germline is not matched at one junction end, which may reflect a read error. The chain recombines TRBV5-1 with TRBJ1-1; perhaps TRBD1 as D (5 bases). Germline loops: CDR1 SGHRS, CDR2 YFSETQ. CDR3 size: 13 residues. CDR3 region: CASSLEGIAEAFF. CDR3 DNA: TGTGCCAGCAGCTTAGAGGGGATTGCTGAAGCTTTCTTT.

The rearrangement joins TRBV7-9 to TRBJ2-3, with 9 bases fitting TRBD1. This CDR3 spans 16 amino acids. Germline V gene lookup returns CDR1 SEHNR and CDR2 FQNEAQ (reference sequence). J lost 2 bases, V lost 5 bases, and 8 bases had no gene match. In DNA, the CDR3 is TGTGCCAGCAGCACAACCTACAGGGGGCTCACAGATACGCAGTATTTT. Its protein product is CASSTTYRGLTDTQYF.

This clonotype was observed many times. The chain employs TRBV11-2 and TRBJ1-6; weak D call: TRBD1 (6 bases). The CDR3 consists of 18 residues. The ends were cut back, 1 base at V and 4 bases at J, with 17 bases in the middle. CDR1 and CDR2 (germline): SGHAT, FQNNGV. This CDR3 is CASSLVWPGVGYNSPLHF. The DNA of the CDR3 is TGTGCCAGCAGCTTAGTTTGGCCAGGGGTGGGTTATAATTCACCCCTCCACTTT.

The chain is built from TRBV4-1 and TRBJ2-5; 7 bases fit TRBD2. The trim removed 1 base at V and 4 bases at J, leaving 12 bases unmatched. Germline CDR1 is MGHRA and CDR2 is YSYEKL. CDR3 length: 17 residues. The chain's CDR3 is CASSQVSGVNHGETQYF. Written as DNA, the CDR3 is TGCGCCAGCAGCCAAGTCAGCGGGGTGAACCACGGAGAGACCCAGTACTTC.

This clonotype has only a few counts. This sequence joins TRBV6-1 and TRBJ2-3; 9 bases map to TRBD2. Germline V CDR1 and CDR2: MNHNS, SASEGT. J gave up 3 bases and V 5 bases, and 6 bases lay outside the gene matches. The CDR3 contains 15 residues. The CDR3 region is CASSSTREGTDTQYF. In DNA form, the CDR3 reads TGTGCCAGCAGTTCAACGCGGGAGGGGACAGATACGCAGTATTTT.

This clonotype occurred a few times. The genes are TRBV3-1 and TRBJ2-2; no clear D. Germline assignment: CDR1 LGHDT and CDR2 YNNKEL (reference sequence). The V end lost 2 bases, the J end lost 1 base, and 5 bases lay between the germline ends. The CDR3 is 14 amino acids. CDR3 sequence (DNA): TGTGCCAGCAGCCAAATACAGAACACCGGGGAGCTGTTTTTT. The encoded protein is CASSQIQNTGELFF.

This clonotype was counted many times. The rearrangement uses TRBV2 and TRBJ2-1, with TRBD2 identical over 10 bases. The germline CDR1 and CDR2 sequences are SNHLY and FYNNEI. The CDR3 runs 16 residues. Unmatched junction bases numbered 9, after V lost 1 base and J lost 9 bases. The CDR3 DNA reads TGTGCCAGCAGTGAAGGGACTAGCGGCCCTTGGGGTGAGCAGTTCTTC. It is translated as CASSEGTSGPWGEQFF.

The chain combines TRBV13 with TRBJ2-5; a weak D match, TRBD2 (6 bases). The CDR3 length is 15 residues. Per the germline V gene, CDR1 is PRHDT and CDR2 is FYEKMQ (reference sequence). Trimming took 5 bases from V and 2 from J, leaving 15 bases between them. CDR3 amino acids: CASSPRGTVQETQYF. The CDR3 bases are TGTGCCAGCAGCCCACGAGGGACTGTACAAGAGACCCAGTACTTC.

The table lists this clonotype with many counts. The chain employs TRBV7-2 and TRBJ2-7; TRBD1 matches 7 bases. Trimming cost V 1 base and J 5 bases; bases outside gene matches: 2. Germline-derived CDR1 and CDR2 are SGHTA and FQGNSA. The length of the CDR3 is 13 residues. CDR3 DNA: TGTGCCAGCAGCTTAGAAGGGGGCGACGAGCAGTACTTC. Its translation: CASSLEGGDEQYF.

V usage is TRBV25-1 and J usage is TRBJ1-3; 7 bases are a match to TRBD1. Germline V gives CDR1 MGHDK, CDR2 SYGVNS. This CDR3 is built from 14 residues. The ends lost 2 bases at V and 4 bases at J; junction bases unmatched: 2. The CDR3 DNA sequence: TGTGCCAGCAGTGAAGGGACAGTAGGAAACACCATATATTTT. Encoded protein: CASSEGTVGNTIYF. Full variable domain (rest looked up from reference TRBV25-1 and TRBJ1-3): EADIYQTPRYLVIGTGKKITLECSQTMGHDKMYWYQQDPGMELHLIHYSYGVNSTEKGDLSSESTVSRIRTEHFPLTLESARPSHTSQYLCASSEGTVGNTIYFGEGSWLTVV.

Only one count was recorded for this clonotype. The chain combines TRBV19 with TRBJ2-6; 9 nucleotides line up with TRBD1. J gave up 0 bases and V 5 bases, and 8 bases lay outside the gene matches. CDR3 length: 18 amino acids. From germline, CDR1 is LNHDA and CDR2 SQIVND (reference sequence). Written as DNA, the CDR3 is TGTGCCAGTAGTCCCCCCGGGACAGGGTTCTCTGGGGCCAACGTCCTGACTTTC. Its protein is CASSPPGTGFSGANVLTF.

This rearrangement joins TRBV6-1 to TRBJ2-1, with D perhaps matching TRBD2 (7 bases). V lost 6 bases, J lost 7 bases, and 19 bases lay in between. CDR3 length: 15 amino acids. Germline V gene sequence: CDR1 MNHNS, CDR2 SASEGT. Written as DNA, the CDR3 is TGTGCCAGCAGGCCTGGGGGGGGCGAAGCGAATGAGCAGTTCTTC. It yields the protein CASRPGGGEANEQFF.

This clonotype was detected ten times or more. V and J are TRBV12-3 or TRBV12-4 and TRBJ1-4; D is unclear. The CDR3 loop spans 15 amino acids. Trimming pared 1 base from V and 8 bases from J, leaving 14 bases between. CDR3 residues: CASSLGESFGEKLFF. Written as DNA, the CDR3 is TGTGCCAGCAGTTTAGGAGAATCATTTGGAGAAAAACTGTTTTTT.

V is TRBV28 and J is TRBJ1-2; D might be TRBD1 (5 bases). The germline V gene encodes CDR1 MDHEN and CDR2 SYDVKM. This CDR3 is built from 15 residues. The V end lost 6 bases, the J end lost 6 bases, and 20 bases lay between the germline ends. The CDR3: CASRAPGTPKNGYTF. The CDR3 region has the DNA TGTGCCAGCAGAGCCCCCGGGACGCCAAAGAATGGCTACACCTTC.

This clonotype showed up just a few times. CDR3 amino acids: CASSLGLAVHYNEQFF. Written as DNA, the CDR3 is TGTGCCAGCAGCTTGGGACTAGCGGTCCACTACAATGAGCAGTTCTTC. The rearrangement links TRBV7-9 to TRBJ2-1; TRBD2 matches at 11 bases. With V trimmed by 3 bases and J by 3 bases, 4 bases remained unmatched. Per germline, CDR1 SEHNR and CDR2 FQNEAQ (reference sequence). The CDR3 extends over 16 amino acids.

This clonotype turned up a few times. The J gene is TRBJ2-7, the V gene TRBV6-1; TRBD2 matches at 12 bases. The CDR3 covers 13 residues. Germline V lookup: CDR1 MNHNS, CDR2 SASEGT. Trimming cost V 5 bases and J 6 bases; bases outside gene matches: 2. CDR3 residues: CASSPSGRAEQYF. DNA for the CDR3: TGTGCCAGCAGTCCTAGCGGGAGGGCCGAGCAGTACTTC.

In its sample, this clonotype was seen a few times. V gene TRBV6-2 or TRBV6-3 combines with J gene TRBJ2-7; TRBD2 is a possible D gene (6 bases). This CDR3 is built from 16 residues. The germline gives CDR1 MNHEY, CDR2 SVGEGT. V lost 0 bases and J 4 bases, leaving 16 bases between the germline ends. The CDR3 is CASSYSVRESAYEQYF. The CDR3 bases are TGTGCCAGCAGTTACTCGGTACGGGAGAGCGCGTACGAGCAGTACTTC.

This clonotype was seen a few times. The J gene is TRBJ1-2, the V gene TRBV20-1; 7 bases agree with TRBD1. J was trimmed by 4 bases and V by 2 bases; bases with no gene match: 7. This CDR3 comprises 14 residues. CDR1 DFQATT and CDR2 SNEGSKA come from the germline V gene (reference sequence). The CDR3 DNA is TGCAGTGCTAGACTCCGGGACAGCTTCTATGGCTACACCTTC. Encoded protein: CSARLRDSFYGYTF.

This clonotype was recorded at least ten times. This chain uses TRBV28 with TRBJ1-5; D gene ambiguous. Trimming shortened V by 7 bases and J by 2 bases, and 15 bases separated the two germline ends. Germline values: CDR1 MDHEN, CDR2 SYDVKM. The CDR3 is made up of 15 amino acids. The CDR3 DNA follows: TGTGCCAGCAAGACATTTTCTAGCCGCAATCAGCCCCAGCATTTT. This translates into CASKTFSSRNQPQHF.